This is a list of T cell receptor beta chains from one sample in a study of T-cell reconstitution after alpha-beta-depleted transplantation in children. MiXCR was run by TCRdb on the PCR reads, yielding one entry per CDR3 protein. The repertoire holds some 350,000 distinct CDR3 sequences, with under 13% as singletons. The specimen comprised PBMCs from the stem cell graft donor, sampled from the stem cell graft. All receptors derive from a human donor who donated a stem cell graft to a child with acute lymphoblastic leukemia. Both conserved end residues are part of each CDR3. D genes are given only for firm matches. Clone size is stated in some rows and not others, as once, few, many or a class when expanded.

TRBD1	NA	TRBJ1-1	19	TRBV20-1	CSARPTTPGTGVMNTEAFF	TGCAGTGCTAGACCCACAACCCCCGGGACAGGGGTCATGAACACTGAAGCTTTCTTT
TRBD1	NA	TRBJ2-3	14	TRBV5-6	CASQGTGMPDTQYF	TGTGCCAGCCAGGGGACAGGGATGCCAGATACGCAGTATTTT
NA	NA	TRBJ2-2	16	TRBV4-1	CASSHPGGGGTGELFF	TGCGCCAGCAGCCACCCCGGAGGGGGTGGCACCGGGGAGCTGTTTTTT
NA	NA	TRBJ1-2	13	TRBV12-3/TRBV12-4	CASFPRGNYGYTF	TGTGCCAGCTTCCCCAGGGGCAACTATGGCTACACCTTC
NA	NA	TRBJ1-2	15	TRBV5-1	CASSHGHGDNYGYTF	TGCGCCAGCAGCCATGGACACGGGGACAACTATGGCTACACCTTC
NA	NA	TRBJ2-3	13	TRBV7-2	CASSSLRTDTQYF	TGTGCCAGCAGCTCATTGCGGACGGATACGCAGTATTTT
TRBD2	few	TRBJ2-7	16	TRBV4-3	CASSQGLAGGAYEQYF	TGCGCCAGCAGCCAGGGACTAGCGGGAGGCGCCTACGAGCAGTACTTC
NA	few	TRBJ1-1	14	TRBV9	CASSPLGGRDEAFF	TGTGCCAGCAGCCCCCTAGGGGGGAGGGATGAAGCTTTCTTT
TRBD1	NA	TRBJ1-2	16	TRBV7-2	CASRLSAGTVNYGYTF	TGTGCCAGCAGGCTAAGCGCCGGGACAGTTAACTATGGCTACACCTTC
TRBD2	NA	TRBJ2-1	15	TRBV6-5	CASSYSFSGSDEQFF	TGTGCCAGCAGTTACTCGTTTAGCGGGAGTGATGAGCAGTTCTTC
TRBD1	NA	TRBJ1-2	16	TRBV5-8	CASSSGTGRYYYGYTF	TGTGCCAGCAGCTCGGGGACAGGGAGGTATTACTATGGCTACACCTTC
NA	few	TRBJ2-7	15	TRBV5-1	CASSSPETGLYEQYF	TGCGCCAGCAGCTCACCCGAGACAGGACTCTACGAGCAGTACTTC
TRBD2	NA	TRBJ2-1	16	TRBV20-1	CSATGTSGGWLNEQFF	TGCAGTGCCACCGGGACTAGCGGGGGATGGCTCAATGAGCAGTTCTTC
NA	many	TRBJ1-5	14	TRBV7-2	CASSLGGRDQPQHF	TGTGCCAGCAGCTTGGGGGGACGGGATCAGCCCCAGCATTTT
NA	NA	TRBJ2-1	15	TRBV7-6	CASSLGARSDNEQFF	TGTGCCAGCAGCTTAGGGGCAAGATCCGACAATGAGCAGTTCTTC
NA	NA	TRBJ2-3	14	TRBV4-3	CASSLARNTDTQYF	TGCGCCAGCAGCTTAGCGAGAAACACAGATACGCAGTATTTT
NA	NA	TRBJ2-5	14	TRBV5-1	CASSLGSSPETQYF	TGCGCCAGCAGCTTAGGGTCTAGCCCAGAGACCCAGTACTTC
TRBD1	many	TRBJ2-5	16	TRBV20-1	CSARPGTGAFQETQYF	TGCAGTGCTAGACCCGGGACAGGGGCTTTCCAAGAGACCCAGTACTTC
NA	NA	TRBJ2-1	15	TRBV5-1	CASSDRPGKGLVRFF	TGCGCCAGCAGCGATCGGCCCGGCAAGGGTCTCGTTCGGTTCTTC
NA	NA	TRBJ1-5	13	TRBV30	CAWRGGRNQPQHF	TGTGCCTGGAGGGGGGGGCGGAATCAGCCCCAGCATTTT
TRBD2	NA	TRBJ2-1	16	TRBV4-3	CASSQVVGGLYNEQFF	TGCGCCAGCAGCCAAGTGGTGGGAGGGCTATACAATGAGCAGTTCTTC
NA	NA	TRBJ1-2	13	TRBV5-6	CASNQGRTYGYTF	TGTGCCAGCAACCAGGGACGTACCTATGGCTACACCTTC